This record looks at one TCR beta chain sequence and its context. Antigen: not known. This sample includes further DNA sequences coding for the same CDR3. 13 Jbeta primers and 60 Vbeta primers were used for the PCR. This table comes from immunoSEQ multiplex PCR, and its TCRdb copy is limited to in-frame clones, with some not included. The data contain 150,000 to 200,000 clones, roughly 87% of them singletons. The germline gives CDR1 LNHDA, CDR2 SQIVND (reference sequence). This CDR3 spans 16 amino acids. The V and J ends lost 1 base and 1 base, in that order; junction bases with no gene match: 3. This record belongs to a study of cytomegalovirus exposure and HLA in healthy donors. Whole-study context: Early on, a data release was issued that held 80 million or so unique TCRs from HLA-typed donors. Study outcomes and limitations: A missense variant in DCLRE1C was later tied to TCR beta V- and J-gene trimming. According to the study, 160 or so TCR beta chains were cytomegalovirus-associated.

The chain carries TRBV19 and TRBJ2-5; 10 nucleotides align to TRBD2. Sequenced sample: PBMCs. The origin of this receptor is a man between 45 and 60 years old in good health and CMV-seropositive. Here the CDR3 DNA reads TGTGCCAGTAGTATAGGGTTAGCGGGGGGCCAAGAGACCCAGTACTTC. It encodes CASSIGLAGGQETQYF.